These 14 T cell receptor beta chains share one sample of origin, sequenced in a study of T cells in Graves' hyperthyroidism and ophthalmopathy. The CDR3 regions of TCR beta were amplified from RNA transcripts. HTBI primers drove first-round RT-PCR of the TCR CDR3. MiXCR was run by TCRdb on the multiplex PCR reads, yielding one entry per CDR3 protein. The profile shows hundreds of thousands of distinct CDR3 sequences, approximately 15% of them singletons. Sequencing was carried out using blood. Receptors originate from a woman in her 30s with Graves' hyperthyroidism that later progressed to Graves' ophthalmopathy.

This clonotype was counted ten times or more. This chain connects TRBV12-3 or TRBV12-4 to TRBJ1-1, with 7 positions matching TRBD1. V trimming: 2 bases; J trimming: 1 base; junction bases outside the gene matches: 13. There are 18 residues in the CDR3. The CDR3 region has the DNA TGTGCCAGCAGTTTATATGGCCAGGGGGGTTTAAGGAACACTGAAGCTTTCTTT. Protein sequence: CASSLYGQGGLRNTEAFF.

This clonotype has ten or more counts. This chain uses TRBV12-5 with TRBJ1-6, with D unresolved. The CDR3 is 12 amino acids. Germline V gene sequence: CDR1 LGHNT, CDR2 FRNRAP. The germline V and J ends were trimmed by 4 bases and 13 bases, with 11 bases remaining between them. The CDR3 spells CASGSLHNPLHF. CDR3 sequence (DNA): TGTGCTAGTGGTTCCCTCCATAATCCCCTCCACTTT.

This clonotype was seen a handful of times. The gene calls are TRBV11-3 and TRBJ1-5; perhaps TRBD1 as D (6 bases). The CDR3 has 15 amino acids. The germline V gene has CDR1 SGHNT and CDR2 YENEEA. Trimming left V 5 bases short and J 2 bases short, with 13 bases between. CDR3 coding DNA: TGTGCCAGCAGCGGGACAAAGGACGGCAATCAGCCCCAGCATTTT. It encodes CASSGTKDGNQPQHF.

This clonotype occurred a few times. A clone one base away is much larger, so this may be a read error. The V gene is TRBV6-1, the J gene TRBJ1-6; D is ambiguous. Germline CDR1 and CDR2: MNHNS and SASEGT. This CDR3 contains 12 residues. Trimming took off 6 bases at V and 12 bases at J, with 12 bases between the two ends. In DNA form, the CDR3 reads TGTGCCAGCAGCCCCCCGGGGTTACCCCTCCACTTT. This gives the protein CASSPPGLPLHF.

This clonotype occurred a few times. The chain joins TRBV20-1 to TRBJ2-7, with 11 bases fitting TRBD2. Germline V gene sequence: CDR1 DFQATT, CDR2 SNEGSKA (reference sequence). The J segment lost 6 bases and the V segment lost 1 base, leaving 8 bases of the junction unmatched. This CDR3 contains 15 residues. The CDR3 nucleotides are TGCAGTGCTAGAGTTCGGCTAGCGGGGGGTGTCGAGCAGTACTTC. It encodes CSARVRLAGGVEQYF.

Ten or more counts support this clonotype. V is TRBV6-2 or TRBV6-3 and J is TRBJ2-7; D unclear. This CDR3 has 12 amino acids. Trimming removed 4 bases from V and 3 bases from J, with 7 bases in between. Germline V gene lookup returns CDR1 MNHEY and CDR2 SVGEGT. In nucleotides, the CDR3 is TGTGCCAGCAGTTCCCCTCTCTACGAGCAGTACTTC. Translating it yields CASSSPLYEQYF.

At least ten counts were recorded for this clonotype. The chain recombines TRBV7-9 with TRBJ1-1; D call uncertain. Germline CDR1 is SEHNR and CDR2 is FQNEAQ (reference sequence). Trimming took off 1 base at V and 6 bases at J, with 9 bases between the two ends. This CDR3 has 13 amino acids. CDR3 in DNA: TGTGCCAGCAGCTTAGGAACGGACGCTGAAGCTTTCTTT. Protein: CASSLGTDAEAFF.

CDR3 DNA sequence: TGTGCCAGCAGCCCCTTGACTAGCGAAGATACGCAGTATTTT. Amino acids: CASSPLTSEDTQYF. The J gene is TRBJ2-3, the V gene TRBV16, with 8 positions matching TRBD2. The germline gives CDR1 KGHSY, CDR2 FQNENV. V shed 4 bases and J 5 bases; nucleotides not matched to a gene: 5. The length of the CDR3 is 14 residues.

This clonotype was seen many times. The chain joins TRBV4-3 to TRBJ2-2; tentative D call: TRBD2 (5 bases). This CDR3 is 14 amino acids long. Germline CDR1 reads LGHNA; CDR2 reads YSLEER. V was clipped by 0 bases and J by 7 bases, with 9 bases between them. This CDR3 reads CASSQDREFGELFF. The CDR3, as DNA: TGCGCCAGCAGCCAAGATAGGGAGTTCGGGGAGCTGTTTTTT.

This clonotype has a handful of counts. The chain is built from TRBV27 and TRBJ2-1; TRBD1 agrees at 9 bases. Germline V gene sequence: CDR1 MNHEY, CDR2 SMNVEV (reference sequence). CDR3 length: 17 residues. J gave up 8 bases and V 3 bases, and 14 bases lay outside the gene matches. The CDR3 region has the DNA TGTGCCAGCAGTTTGATGATGGGACAGGGAGGTACCGATGAGCAGTTCTTC. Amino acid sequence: CASSLMMGQGGTDEQFF.

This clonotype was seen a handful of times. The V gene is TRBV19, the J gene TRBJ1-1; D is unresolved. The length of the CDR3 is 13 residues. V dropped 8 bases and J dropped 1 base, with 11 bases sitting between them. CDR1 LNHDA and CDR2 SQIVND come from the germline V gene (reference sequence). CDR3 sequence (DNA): TGTGCCAGTGCATGGGGAGCGAACACTGAAGCTTTCTTT. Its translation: CASAWGANTEAFF.

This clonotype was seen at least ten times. CDR3 DNA: TGCAGTGCTAGACTACTCTCGAAGGGGGGAGCAGATACGCAGTATTTT. This translates into CSARLLSKGGADTQYF. This rearrangement joins TRBV20-1 to TRBJ2-3; D is possibly TRBD1 or TRBD2 (6 bases each). This CDR3 region has 16 residues. The V gene lost 2 bases and the J gene lost 4 bases, with 19 bases spanning the gap. The germline V gene encodes CDR1 DFQATT and CDR2 SNEGSKA (reference sequence).

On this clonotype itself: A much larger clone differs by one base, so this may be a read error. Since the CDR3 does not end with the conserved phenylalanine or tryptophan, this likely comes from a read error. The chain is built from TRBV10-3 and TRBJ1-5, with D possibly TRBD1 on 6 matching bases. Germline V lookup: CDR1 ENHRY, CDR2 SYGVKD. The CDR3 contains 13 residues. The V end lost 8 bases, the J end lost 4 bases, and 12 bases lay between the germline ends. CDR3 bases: TGTGCCATCGGGAGACAGGCGAATCAGCCCCAGCATCTT. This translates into CAIGRQANQPQHL.

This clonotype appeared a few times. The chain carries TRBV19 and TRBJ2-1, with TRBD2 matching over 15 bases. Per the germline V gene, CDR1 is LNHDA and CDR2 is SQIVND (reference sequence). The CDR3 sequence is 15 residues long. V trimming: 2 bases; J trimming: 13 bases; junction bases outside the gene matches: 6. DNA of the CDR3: TGTGCCAGTAGTATAATGGGGACTAGCGGGAGGAATCAGTTCTTC. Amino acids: CASSIMGTSGRNQFF.